A selection of T cell receptor beta chains follows, all from one sample in a study of shared clonotypes between healthy human individuals. Here immunoSEQ multiplex PCR was the method, and the copy in TCRdb shows in-frame clones only, minus some. The profile covers about 2.4 million clones, with approximately 94% appearing a single time and around 0.4% taken by the ten largest. Source material: naive CD4+ T cells from PBMCs. The receptors here all came from a man aged 18-30 years in good health. Some clones in this sample may be carry-over from other donors' samples. The CDR3 runs from the conserved cysteine through the conserved F or W. Each record gives: D gene, clone size, J gene, V gene, CDR3 protein, CDR3 DNA. D genes are given only for firm matches. Rows may omit the clone size; those that give it use once, few, many or a size class.

d_call: NA
clone_size: NA
j_call: TRBJ1-5
v_call: TRBV5-8
cdr3_aa: CASTLTGSGMPQHF
cdr3_nt: TGTGCCAGCACCCTCACGGGATCGGGTATGCCCCAGCATTTT

d_call: TRBD2
clone_size: NA
j_call: TRBJ2-5
v_call: TRBV5-1
cdr3_aa: CASSLKVTSGQETQYF
cdr3_nt: TGCGCCAGCAGCTTAAAGGTCACTAGCGGACAAGAGACCCAGTACTTC

d_call: NA
clone_size: NA
j_call: TRBJ1-3
v_call: TRBV30
cdr3_aa: CAWSVGSSSGNTIYF
cdr3_nt: TGTGCCTGGAGTGTAGGCAGCTCCTCTGGAAACACCATATATTTT

d_call: NA
clone_size: NA
j_call: TRBJ1-2
v_call: TRBV28
cdr3_aa: CASSAVGDGYTF
cdr3_nt: TGTGCCAGCAGTGCGGTAGGGGATGGCTACACCTTC

d_call: TRBD1
clone_size: NA
j_call: TRBJ1-1
v_call: TRBV7-3
cdr3_aa: CASSLTGAGTEAFF
cdr3_nt: TGTGCCAGCAGCCTGACAGGGGCGGGCACTGAAGCTTTCTTT

d_call: NA
clone_size: NA
j_call: TRBJ2-7
v_call: TRBV2
cdr3_aa: CASHLVGEQYF
cdr3_nt: TGTGCCAGCCATCTAGTCGGGGAGCAGTACTTC

d_call: NA
clone_size: NA
j_call: TRBJ2-7
v_call: TRBV28
cdr3_aa: CASRTGPLYEQYF
cdr3_nt: TGTGCCAGTAGAACGGGACCGCTTTACGAGCAGTACTTC

d_call: TRBD2
clone_size: NA
j_call: TRBJ2-3
v_call: TRBV7-2
cdr3_aa: CASSLGGRAADTQYF
cdr3_nt: TGTGCCAGCAGCTTAGGCGGGAGGGCCGCAGATACGCAGTATTTT

d_call: NA
clone_size: NA
j_call: TRBJ1-3
v_call: TRBV12-2
cdr3_aa: CASRSVKGNYSGNTIYF
cdr3_nt: TGTGCAAGTCGCTCAGTAAAGGGCAACTACTCTGGAAACACCATATATTTT

d_call: NA
clone_size: NA
j_call: TRBJ2-3
v_call: TRBV4-1
cdr3_aa: CASSQVDPVDTQYF
cdr3_nt: TGCGCCAGCAGCCAAGTTGACCCCGTAGATACGCAGTATTTT

d_call: NA
clone_size: once
j_call: TRBJ1-1
v_call: TRBV2
cdr3_aa: CASSERRGPTEAFF
cdr3_nt: TGTGCCAGCAGTGAACGGAGGGGACCCACTGAAGCTTTCTTT

d_call: TRBD2
clone_size: NA
j_call: TRBJ2-5
v_call: TRBV5-4
cdr3_aa: CASSFQREGETQYF
cdr3_nt: TGTGCCAGCAGCTTTCAGCGGGAGGGAGAGACCCAGTACTTC

d_call: TRBD2
clone_size: NA
j_call: TRBJ2-7
v_call: TRBV18
cdr3_aa: CASSAWRGSYEQYF
cdr3_nt: TGTGCCAGCTCCGCCTGGCGGGGGTCCTACGAGCAGTACTTC

d_call: NA
clone_size: NA
j_call: TRBJ2-1
v_call: TRBV5-8
cdr3_aa: CASSPDWETQFF
cdr3_nt: TGTGCCAGCAGCCCGGATTGGGAGACGCAGTTCTTC

d_call: NA
clone_size: NA
j_call: TRBJ1-1
v_call: TRBV25-1
cdr3_aa: CASSHLGGNTEAFF
cdr3_nt: TGTGCCAGCAGTCATCTTGGAGGGAACACTGAAGCTTTCTTT

d_call: NA
clone_size: NA
j_call: TRBJ2-1
v_call: TRBV2
cdr3_aa: CASVGQGGEQFF
cdr3_nt: TGTGCCAGCGTAGGCCAAGGCGGCGAGCAGTTCTTC

d_call: NA
clone_size: NA
j_call: TRBJ2-7
v_call: TRBV6-6
cdr3_aa: CASTARVSSYEQYF
cdr3_nt: TGTGCCAGCACAGCCAGGGTAAGCTCCTACGAGCAGTACTTC

d_call: NA
clone_size: NA
j_call: TRBJ1-1
v_call: TRBV10-3
cdr3_aa: CAIRTGQSMNTEAFF
cdr3_nt: TGTGCCATCAGGACGGGACAAAGTATGAACACTGAAGCTTTCTTT

d_call: TRBD1
clone_size: NA
j_call: TRBJ1-1
v_call: TRBV5-1
cdr3_aa: CASSYGQGFEAFF
cdr3_nt: TGCGCCAGCAGCTATGGACAGGGATTCGAAGCTTTCTTT

d_call: NA
clone_size: NA
j_call: TRBJ2-7
v_call: TRBV6-1
cdr3_aa: CASRQAGSVDEQYF
cdr3_nt: TGTGCCAGCCGACAGGCTGGATCGGTCGACGAGCAGTACTTC

d_call: TRBD1
clone_size: NA
j_call: TRBJ1-2
v_call: TRBV28
cdr3_aa: CASSSQRGQGVGGYTF
cdr3_nt: TGTGCCAGCAGTTCCCAGCGCGGACAGGGGGTTGGTGGCTACACCTTC

d_call: TRBD1
clone_size: NA
j_call: TRBJ1-2
v_call: TRBV28
cdr3_aa: CASSPPRGHGYTF
cdr3_nt: TGTGCCAGCAGTCCTCCCAGGGGGCATGGCTACACCTTC

d_call: TRBD2
clone_size: NA
j_call: TRBJ2-5
v_call: TRBV19
cdr3_aa: CASRGRTSGSQTQYF
cdr3_nt: TGTGCCAGTAGAGGGCGGACTAGCGGGAGTCAGACCCAGTACTTC

d_call: NA
clone_size: NA
j_call: TRBJ2-2
v_call: TRBV5-1
cdr3_aa: CASGGSGGTGELFF
cdr3_nt: TGCGCCAGCGGAGGCAGCGGAGGTACCGGGGAGCTGTTTTTT

d_call: TRBD1
clone_size: NA
j_call: TRBJ1-4
v_call: TRBV28
cdr3_aa: CASSQTGTGSEKLFF
cdr3_nt: TGTGCCAGCAGTCAAACCGGGACAGGGAGTGAAAAACTGTTTTTT

d_call: TRBD2
clone_size: once
j_call: TRBJ2-1
v_call: TRBV7-6
cdr3_aa: CASSSSGRWGEQFF
cdr3_nt: TGTGCCAGCAGCTCTAGCGGGAGATGGGGTGAGCAGTTCTTC

d_call: TRBD1
clone_size: NA
j_call: TRBJ2-5
v_call: TRBV2
cdr3_aa: CASTLQGREETQYF
cdr3_nt: TGTGCCAGCACTTTACAGGGGCGGGAAGAGACCCAGTACTTC

d_call: TRBD1
clone_size: NA
j_call: TRBJ2-3
v_call: TRBV27
cdr3_aa: CASSRSTLQGTDTQYF
cdr3_nt: TGTGCCAGCAGTAGATCGACATTACAGGGGACAGATACGCAGTATTTT

d_call: NA
clone_size: NA
j_call: TRBJ1-5
v_call: TRBV19
cdr3_aa: CASSTLGSNQPQHF
cdr3_nt: TGTGCCAGTAGCACCCTAGGTTCCAATCAGCCCCAGCATTTT

d_call: TRBD2
clone_size: NA
j_call: TRBJ2-2
v_call: TRBV7-9
cdr3_aa: CASSARTSGGNTGELFF
cdr3_nt: TGTGCCAGCAGCGCCCGGACTAGCGGGGGGAACACCGGGGAGCTGTTTTTT

d_call: TRBD1
clone_size: NA
j_call: TRBJ2-2
v_call: TRBV19
cdr3_aa: CASSPRGRGGDTGELFF
cdr3_nt: TGTGCCAGTAGTCCACGGGGAAGAGGGGGCGACACCGGGGAGCTGTTTTTT

d_call: NA
clone_size: NA
j_call: TRBJ2-1
v_call: TRBV20-1
cdr3_aa: CSAPPRNEQFF
cdr3_nt: TGCAGTGCTCCACCGAGGAATGAGCAGTTCTTC

d_call: TRBD2
clone_size: NA
j_call: TRBJ2-7
v_call: TRBV6-1
cdr3_aa: CASSEWPGLAGDEQYF
cdr3_nt: TGTGCCAGCAGTGAATGGCCGGGACTAGCGGGAGACGAGCAGTACTTC

d_call: TRBD1
clone_size: NA
j_call: TRBJ2-5
v_call: TRBV18
cdr3_aa: CASSPDRGQYF
cdr3_nt: TGTGCCAGCTCACCTGACAGGGGACAGTACTTC

d_call: TRBD2
clone_size: NA
j_call: TRBJ2-5
v_call: TRBV2
cdr3_aa: CASSFNSGGQETQYF
cdr3_nt: TGTGCCAGCAGTTTTAACTCCGGGGGGCAAGAGACCCAGTACTTC

d_call: NA
clone_size: NA
j_call: TRBJ2-7
v_call: TRBV6-6
cdr3_aa: CASSYNRGGSYEQYF
cdr3_nt: TGTGCCAGCAGTTACAACAGGGGGGGGTCCTACGAGCAGTACTTC

d_call: TRBD2
clone_size: NA
j_call: TRBJ2-2
v_call: TRBV28
cdr3_aa: CASKGTSGRVNTGELFF
cdr3_nt: TGTGCCAGCAAAGGGACTAGCGGGAGGGTGAACACCGGGGAGCTGTTTTTT

d_call: NA
clone_size: once
j_call: TRBJ2-7
v_call: TRBV10-3
cdr3_aa: CAISESRTRSYEQYF
cdr3_nt: TGTGCCATCAGTGAATCCAGGACTCGTTCCTACGAGCAGTACTTC

d_call: NA
clone_size: NA
j_call: TRBJ1-1
v_call: TRBV2
cdr3_aa: CASRESAGVNTEAFF
cdr3_nt: TGTGCCAGCAGGGAATCTGCAGGGGTGAACACTGAAGCTTTCTTT

d_call: NA
clone_size: NA
j_call: TRBJ2-3
v_call: TRBV9
cdr3_aa: CAGLGGGPSTDTQYF
cdr3_nt: TGTGCCGGCCTGGGTGGCGGACCCAGCACAGATACGCAGTATTTT

d_call: NA
clone_size: NA
j_call: TRBJ1-2
v_call: TRBV9
cdr3_aa: CASSDYRAVYGYTF
cdr3_nt: TGTGCCAGCAGCGACTACCGGGCCGTCTATGGCTACACCTTC

d_call: NA
clone_size: NA
j_call: TRBJ1-1
v_call: TRBV18
cdr3_aa: CASSQGQNTEAFF
cdr3_nt: TGTGCCAGCTCACAGGGCCAGAACACTGAAGCTTTCTTT

d_call: NA
clone_size: NA
j_call: TRBJ2-7
v_call: TRBV4-2
cdr3_aa: CASSPSVQRDDEQYF
cdr3_nt: TGTGCCAGCAGTCCTTCCGTCCAGAGGGACGACGAGCAGTACTTC